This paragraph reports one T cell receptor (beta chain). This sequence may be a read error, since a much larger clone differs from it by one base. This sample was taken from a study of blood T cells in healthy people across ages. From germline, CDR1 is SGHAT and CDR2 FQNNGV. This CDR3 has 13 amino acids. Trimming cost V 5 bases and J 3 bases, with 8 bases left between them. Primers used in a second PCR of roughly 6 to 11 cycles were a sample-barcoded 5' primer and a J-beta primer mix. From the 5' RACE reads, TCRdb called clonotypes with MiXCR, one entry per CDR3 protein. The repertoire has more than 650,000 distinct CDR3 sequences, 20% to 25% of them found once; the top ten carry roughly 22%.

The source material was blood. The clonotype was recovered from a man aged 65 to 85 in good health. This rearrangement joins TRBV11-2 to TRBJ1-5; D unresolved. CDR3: CASSSGPNQPQHF. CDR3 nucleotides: TGTGCCAGCAGCAGTGGCCCCAATCAGCCCCAGCATTTT.